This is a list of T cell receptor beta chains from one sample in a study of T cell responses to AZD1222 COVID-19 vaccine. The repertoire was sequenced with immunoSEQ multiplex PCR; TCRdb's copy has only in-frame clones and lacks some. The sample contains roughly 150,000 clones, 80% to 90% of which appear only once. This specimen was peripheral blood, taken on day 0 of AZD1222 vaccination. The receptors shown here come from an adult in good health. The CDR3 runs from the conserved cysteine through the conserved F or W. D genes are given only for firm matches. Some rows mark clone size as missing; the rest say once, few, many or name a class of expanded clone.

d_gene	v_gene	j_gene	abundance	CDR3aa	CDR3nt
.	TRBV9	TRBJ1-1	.	CASSAALLQGNTEAFF	TGTGCCAGCAGCGCGGCCCTTTTACAGGGGAACACTGAAGCTTTCTTT
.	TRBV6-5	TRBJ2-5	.	CASNRRVGAETQYF	TGTGCCAGCAACCGAAGGGTGGGGGCTGAGACCCAGTACTTC
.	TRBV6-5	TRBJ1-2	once	CASSPTAGFGYTF	TGTGCCAGCAGCCCAACCGCGGGTTTTGGCTACACCTTC
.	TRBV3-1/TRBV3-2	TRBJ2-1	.	CASSQERGSYNEQFF	TGTGCCAGCAGCCAAGAGCGGGGCTCCTACAATGAGCAGTTCTTC
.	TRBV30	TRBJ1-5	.	CAWSDRVNQPQHF	TGTGCCTGGAGCGATAGGGTGAATCAGCCCCAGCATTTT
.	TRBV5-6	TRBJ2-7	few	CASSLEDSLLQYF	TGTGCCAGCAGCTTGGAGGATAGTCTTTTGCAGTACTTC
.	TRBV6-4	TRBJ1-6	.	CASTVGGHNSPLHF	TGTGCCAGTACCGTGGGCGGGCATAATTCACCCCTCCACTTT
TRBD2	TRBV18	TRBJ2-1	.	CASSTILAREQFF	TGTGCCAGCTCAACAATACTAGCGCGCGAGCAGTTCTTC
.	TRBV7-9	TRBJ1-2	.	CASSYGTLPGYTF	TGTGCCAGCAGCTACGGGACTCTCCCCGGCTACACCTTC
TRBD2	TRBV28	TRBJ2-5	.	CASTTGGGGETQYF	TGTGCCAGCACTACCGGCGGGGGTGGGGAGACCCAGTACTTC
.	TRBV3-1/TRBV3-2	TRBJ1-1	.	CASSQAPPSEAFF	TGTGCCAGCAGCCAAGCCCCTCCTTCTGAAGCTTTCTTT
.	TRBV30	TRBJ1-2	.	CAWISLKSYTF	TGTGCCTGGATTTCATTGAAGAGCTACACCTTC
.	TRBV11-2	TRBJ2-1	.	CASSLAQTGQFF	TGTGCCAGCAGCTTAGCCCAGACCGGGCAGTTCTTC
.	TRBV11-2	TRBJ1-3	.	CASSLWSSGLGNTIYF	TGTGCCAGCAGCTTATGGTCCTCGGGGTTAGGAAACACCATATATTTT
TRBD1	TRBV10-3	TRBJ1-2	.	CAIRGTPGQDNYGYTF	TGTGCCATCAGGGGTACACCGGGACAGGATAACTATGGCTACACCTTC
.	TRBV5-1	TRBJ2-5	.	CASSLATGEETQYF	TGCGCCAGCAGCTTGGCCACGGGGGAAGAGACCCAGTACTTC
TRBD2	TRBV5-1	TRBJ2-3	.	CASSPGLAGGTDTQYF	TGCGCCAGCAGCCCCGGACTAGCGGGGGGAACAGATACGCAGTATTTT
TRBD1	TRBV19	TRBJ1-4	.	CASTETGYEKLFF	TGTGCCAGTACCGAGACAGGGTATGAAAAACTGTTTTTT
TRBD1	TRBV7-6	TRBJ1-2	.	CASSPDGQGAWGYTF	TGTGCCAGCAGCCCCGACGGACAGGGGGCCTGGGGCTACACCTTC
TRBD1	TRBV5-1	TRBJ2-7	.	CASSWTTGTGSYEQYF	TGCGCCAGCAGCTGGACAACCGGGACAGGCTCCTACGAGCAGTACTTC
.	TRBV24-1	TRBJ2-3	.	CATSDNSGPTDTQYF	TGTGCCACCAGTGATAATAGCGGTCCCACAGATACGCAGTATTTT
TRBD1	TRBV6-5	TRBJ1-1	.	CASRKRTGNTEAFF	TGTGCCAGCAGGAAGAGGACAGGGAACACTGAAGCTTTCTTT
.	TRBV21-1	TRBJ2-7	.	CASSKTWQSYEQYF	TGTGCCAGCAGCAAAACCTGGCAGTCCTACGAGCAGTACTTC
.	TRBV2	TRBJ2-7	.	CAGRQDNYEQYF	TGTGCCGGACGACAGGATAACTACGAGCAGTACTTC
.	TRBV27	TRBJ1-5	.	CASSRTGYYQPQHF	TGTGCCAGCAGTCGTACAGGTTACTATCAGCCCCAGCATTTT
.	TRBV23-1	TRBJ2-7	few	CASSQCRRTSYEQYF	TGCGCCAGCAGTCAATGTCGGCGGACCTCCTACGAGCAGTACTTC
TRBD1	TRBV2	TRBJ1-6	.	CASSPGTGSTLHF	TGTGCCAGCAGCCCCGGGACAGGGTCGACCCTCCACTTT
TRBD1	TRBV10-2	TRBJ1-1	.	CASSLGQDTEAFF	TGCGCCAGCAGTTTAGGACAGGACACTGAAGCTTTCTTT